A single sample is the source of the 32 T cell receptor beta chains below, sequenced in a study of shared clonotypes between healthy human individuals. Clones were sequenced by immunoSEQ multiplex PCR, and TCRdb holds only the in-frame ones, with some missing. The sample lists more than 550,000 clones; under 95% were seen once. Cells designated naive CD8 were CD45RO-negative and were positively selected for CCR7, with terminally differentiated effector memory CD45RA+ cells excluded. The sample taken for sequencing was naive CD8+ T cells sorted from blood. Receptor source: a man under 40 in good health.

The chain's CDR3 is CASSAPVNEQFF. The CDR3 nucleotides are TGTGCCAGCAGTGCTCCGGTCAATGAGCAGTTCTTC. J is TRBJ2-1 and V is TRBV2; D remains unclear. Germline V gene data show CDR1 as SNHLY and CDR2 as FYNNEI. The CDR3 covers 12 residues. V lost 4 bases to trimming and J lost 6 bases, with 7 bases between them.

V and J are TRBV7-6 and TRBJ1-1, with D unresolved. This CDR3 spans 13 amino acids. Germline V gives CDR1 SGHVS, CDR2 FNYEAQ. Trimming cost V 5 bases and J 1 base, with 8 bases left between them. The CDR3 reads CASSRTRNTEAFF. The CDR3 nucleotides are TGTGCCAGCAGCCGCACGAGGAACACTGAAGCTTTCTTT.

The genes are TRBV7-9 and TRBJ1-1; TRBD1 is a possible D gene (6 bases). The CDR3 extends over 15 amino acids. The V end lost 5 bases, the J end lost 3 bases, and 16 bases lay between the germline ends. Germline lookup yields CDR1 SEHNR and CDR2 FQNEAQ (reference sequence). The CDR3 is CASSLSTGRDTEAFF. In DNA form, the CDR3 reads TGTGCCAGCAGCCTGTCAACAGGGAGGGACACTGAAGCTTTCTTT.

The rearrangement links TRBV5-1 to TRBJ2-1, with 7 positions matching TRBD1. Germline CDR1 SGHRS, CDR2 YFSETQ. The CDR3 is made up of 17 amino acids. The junction had 7 bases not matched to a gene; V was cut back by 0 bases and J by 1 base. CDR3 DNA sequence: TGCGCCAGCAGCTTGGGACAGGGCACTTCGTCCTACAATGAGCAGTTCTTC. It encodes CASSLGQGTSSYNEQFF.

V usage is TRBV6-5 and J usage is TRBJ2-1; perhaps D is TRBD1 or TRBD2 (5 bases each). The CDR3 consists of 14 residues. Trimming cost V 6 bases and J 5 bases, with 14 bases left between them. The V gene's germline CDR1 is MNHEY and CDR2 SVGAGI. CDR3 DNA: TGTGCCAGCAGGAAAGGGGACGGAGACAATGAGCAGTTCTTC. It yields the protein CASRKGDGDNEQFF.

This chain links TRBV5-8 with TRBJ2-1; 8 bases are a match to TRBD1. Trimming removed 2 bases from V and 7 bases from J; junction bases left unmatched: 17. Germline values: CDR1 SGHTS, CDR2 YDEGEE. This CDR3 has 18 amino acids. The CDR3 region is CASSFSVGRGLLGNEQFF. CDR3 DNA: TGTGCCAGCAGCTTTAGTGTCGGCAGGGGGCTTTTGGGTAATGAGCAGTTCTTC.

V and J are TRBV5-1 and TRBJ2-2; 9 bases align to TRBD1. The CDR3 covers 15 residues. Trimming at V came to 6 bases and at J to 4 bases, leaving 7 bases not matched to a gene. Germline V gene data show CDR1 as SGHRS and CDR2 as YFSETQ. The CDR3 region is CASMEGQGATGELFF. CDR3 nucleotides: TGCGCCAGCATGGAGGGACAGGGAGCCACCGGGGAGCTGTTTTTT.

This clone was counted a few times. A much larger clonotype is one base distant, so this may be a read error. The V call is TRBV27, the J call TRBJ2-7; D unresolved. Germline loops: CDR1 MNHEY, CDR2 SMNVEV (reference sequence). The V and J ends lost 6 bases and 3 bases respectively, with 6 bases between them. This CDR3 is 11 amino acids long. CDR3 protein: CASRNYYEQYF. The CDR3 DNA sequence: TGTGCCAGCAGGAACTACTACGAGCAGTACTTC.

This chain connects TRBV7-9 to TRBJ2-7, with 8 nucleotides matching TRBD2. The germline V gene has CDR1 SEHNR and CDR2 FQNEAQ (reference sequence). After removal of 5 bases from V and 3 bases from J, the junction contained 9 bases not matched to a gene. The CDR3 length is 15 residues. The CDR3 nucleotides are TGTGCCAGCAGCAACAGGGCGGGGGGTTACTACGAGCAGTACTTC. Translation: CASSNRAGGYYEQYF.

The gene calls are TRBV5-6 and TRBJ2-1; 8 bases agree with TRBD1. CDR3 size: 17 residues. V lost 1 base, J lost 3 bases, and 9 bases stayed unmatched. From germline, CDR1 is SGHDT and CDR2 YYEEEE. The CDR3 sequence is CASSLPIADRVYNEQFF. Written as DNA, the CDR3 is TGTGCCAGCAGCTTGCCAATTGCGGACAGGGTCTACAATGAGCAGTTCTTC.

Concerning this clone itself: Other DNA variants within this sample encode the same CDR3. The chain employs TRBV28 and TRBJ2-7, with TRBD1 identical over 9 bases. Germline CDR1 reads MDHEN; CDR2 reads SYDVKM. The CDR3 length is 14 residues. The V and J ends lost 2 bases and 3 bases, in that order; junction bases with no gene match: 2. The CDR3 DNA sequence: TGTGCCAGCAGTTTAGGGGGACAGGGCTACGAGCAGTACTTC. Protein sequence: CASSLGGQGYEQYF.

The count of this clone is one. The DNA for the CDR3 is TGCGCCAGCAGCCAAGATTTGGGACAGGGGGTATACGAGCAGTACTTC. Translation gives CASSQDLGQGVYEQYF. This rearrangement joins TRBV4-1 to TRBJ2-7; 11 bases agree with TRBD1. The CDR3 runs to 16 residues. The germline CDR1 and CDR2 sequences are MGHRA and YSYEKL. After removal of 0 bases from V and 4 bases from J, the junction contained 5 bases not matched to a gene.

The J gene is TRBJ1-5, the V gene TRBV27, with D unclear. The germline CDR1 and CDR2 sequences are MNHEY and SMNVEV (reference sequence). V was cut by 5 bases and J by 3 bases, with 2 bases left in between. CDR3 length: 11 residues. This CDR3 is CASSANQPQHF. DNA for the CDR3: TGTGCCAGCAGTGCCAATCAGCCCCAGCATTTT.

The chain is built from TRBV5-1 and TRBJ2-1; 10 bases map to TRBD1. Trimming at V came to 4 bases and at J to 4 bases, leaving 8 bases not matched to a gene. There are 16 residues in the CDR3. In germline, CDR1 is SGHRS, CDR2 YFSETQ. CDR3 amino acids: CASSETGTGAYNEQFF. CDR3 DNA: TGCGCCAGCAGCGAAACCGGGACAGGGGCGTACAATGAGCAGTTCTTC.

This clone was seen just once. The chain joins TRBV15 to TRBJ1-4; D uncertain. V was shortened by 8 bases and J by 0 bases, with 10 bases between the two germline ends. The CDR3 runs to 14 residues. Germline CDR1 is LNHNV and CDR2 is YYDKDF (reference sequence). This CDR3 reads CATASEATNEKLFF. The CDR3 DNA sequence: TGTGCCACCGCGTCGGAGGCAACTAATGAAAAACTGTTTTTT.

The chain uses TRBV11-3 and TRBJ2-1, with TRBD2 matching over 11 bases. The CDR3 is 15 amino acids. Germline CDR1 SGHNT, CDR2 YENEEA. Germline trimming cut 4 bases from V and 6 bases from J; bases unmatched to any gene: 5. The CDR3 loop reads CASSSLLAGANEQFF. The DNA of the CDR3 is TGTGCCAGCAGCTCCTTACTAGCGGGAGCCAATGAGCAGTTCTTC. The full variable domain, completed using reference TRBV11-3 and TRBJ2-1, is EAGVVQSPRYKIIEKKQPVAFWCNPISGHNTLYWYLQNLGQGPELLIRYENEEAVDDSQLPKDRFSAERLKGVDSTLKIQPAELGDSAVYLCASSSLLAGANEQFFGPGTRLTVL.

This sequence joins TRBV27 and TRBJ2-1; possibly TRBD1 or TRBD2 for D (5 bases each). Germline loops: CDR1 MNHEY, CDR2 SMNVEV (reference sequence). This CDR3 region has 13 residues. The V gene lost 8 bases and the J gene lost 0 bases, with 8 bases spanning the gap. CDR3 loop: CASGAGSYNEQFF. Written as DNA, the CDR3 is TGTGCCAGCGGGGCGGGCTCCTACAATGAGCAGTTCTTC.

CDR3 nucleotide sequence: TGTGCCAGCAGCCCACAGACGGCCGATACGCAGTATTTT. Translated, it gives CASSPQTADTQYF. V and J are TRBV7-9 and TRBJ2-3, with D unresolved. The CDR3 has 13 amino acids. V dropped 5 bases and J dropped 6 bases, with 12 bases sitting between them. CDR1 and CDR2 from the germline V gene are SEHNR and FQNEAQ (reference sequence).

The rearrangement joins TRBV28 to TRBJ2-7; 10 bases fit TRBD2. The V segment lost 4 bases and the J segment 4 bases; nucleotides outside the gene matches: 4. Germline loops: CDR1 MDHEN, CDR2 SYDVKM. The CDR3 extends over 14 amino acids. CDR3 sequence reads: CASSSLAGVYEQYF. Written as DNA, the CDR3 is TGTGCCAGCAGTTCTCTAGCGGGAGTGTACGAGCAGTACTTC.

V is TRBV9 and J is TRBJ2-3, with D perhaps TRBD2 (6 bases). The V and J ends lost 0 bases and 2 bases respectively, with 16 bases between them. Germline V gene sequence: CDR1 SGDLS, CDR2 YYNGEE. This CDR3 spans 17 amino acids. This CDR3 reads CASSVAKRATSTDTQYF. In DNA form, the CDR3 reads TGTGCCAGCAGCGTAGCGAAGCGGGCCACTTCCACAGATACGCAGTATTTT. The full variable domain, with the rest looked up from reference TRBV9 and TRBJ2-3, is DSGVTQTPKHLITATGQRVTLRCSPRSGDLSVYWYQQSLDQGLQFLIQYYNGEERAKGNILERFSAQQFPDLHSELNLSSLELGDSALYFCASSVAKRATSTDTQYFGPGTRLTVL.

The rearrangement joins TRBV9 to TRBJ2-2; 7 positions match TRBD1. Germline V gives CDR1 SGDLS, CDR2 YYNGEE. Unmatched junction bases numbered 19, after V lost 3 bases and J lost 2 bases. The CDR3 consists of 20 residues. This CDR3 is CASSAGILTEGARNTGELFF. In DNA form, the CDR3 reads TGTGCCAGCAGCGCTGGAATACTTACAGAGGGGGCGCGAAACACCGGGGAGCTGTTTTTT.

The V call is TRBV27, the J call TRBJ2-3; 8 bases are shared with TRBD2. Looked up from germline, CDR1 is MNHEY and CDR2 is SMNVEV (reference sequence). CDR3 length equals 15 residues. With V trimmed by 2 bases and J by 0 bases, 1 base remained unmatched. The CDR3 loop is CASSLGLASTDTQYF. CDR3 in DNA: TGTGCCAGCAGTTTAGGACTAGCTAGCACAGATACGCAGTATTTT.

The chain joins TRBV29-1 to TRBJ2-1; the D gene is possibly TRBD2 (6 bases). The V gene lost 0 bases and the J gene lost 5 bases, with 20 bases spanning the gap. The CDR3 has 17 amino acids. The V gene's germline CDR1 is SQVTM and CDR2 ANQGSEA. DNA of the CDR3: TGCAGCGTTGAAGATCAAGCGGACGGGAGAGTCGACAATGAGCAGTTCTTC. Protein: CSVEDQADGRVDNEQFF.

The chain links TRBV7-9 to TRBJ2-7, with D unresolved. The CDR3 contains 12 residues. V was pared by 1 base and J by 8 bases, with 9 bases between. Germline lookup yields CDR1 SEHNR and CDR2 FQNEAQ (reference sequence). In DNA, the CDR3 is TGTGCCAGCAGCTTAGGGGGTCCCCAGCAGTACTTC. Its protein is CASSLGGPQQYF.

The genes are TRBV5-5 and TRBJ2-2, with TRBD2 identical over 13 bases. Unmatched junction bases numbered 6, after V lost 2 bases and J lost 5 bases. The CDR3 contains 17 residues. Germline assignment: CDR1 SGHKS and CDR2 YYEKEE (reference sequence). The CDR3, as DNA: TGTGCCAGCAGCTTCGGACTAGCGGGAGATGTAACCGGGGAGCTGTTTTTT. Translating it yields CASSFGLAGDVTGELFF.

Details on this clone: Other DNA sequences of this sample code for an identical CDR3. The chain carries TRBV5-5 and TRBJ2-7; 9 bases fit TRBD2. Germline loops: CDR1 SGHKS, CDR2 YYEKEE (reference sequence). J was trimmed by 3 bases and V by 2 bases; bases with no gene match: 3. CDR3 size: 14 residues. The CDR3 region is CASSFSGSDYEQYF. The CDR3 bases are TGTGCCAGCAGCTTTAGCGGGAGCGACTACGAGCAGTACTTC. The whole variable domain, filled in from reference TRBV5-5 and TRBJ2-7, reads DAGVTQSPTHLIKTRGQQVTLRCSPISGHKSVSWYQQVLGQGPQFIFQYYEKEERGRGNFPDRFSARQFPNYSSELNVNALLLGDSALYLCASSFSGSDYEQYFGPGTRLTVT.

This clone was found once. The CDR3 DNA sequence: TGTGCCAGCAGCTTAAGCAGGGGGTGGGAGCAGTACTTC. It encodes CASSLSRGWEQYF. J is TRBJ2-7 and V is TRBV7-3; TRBD1 matches 7 bases. Germline CDR1 SGHTA, CDR2 FQGTGA. The junction had 4 bases not matched to a gene; V was cut back by 1 base and J by 7 bases. This CDR3 spans 13 amino acids. The variable domain in full, with the rest retrieved from reference TRBV7-3 and TRBJ2-7, is GAGVSQTPSNKVTEKGKYVELRCDPISGHTALYWYRQSLGQGPEFLIYFQGTGAADDSGLPNDRFFAVRPEGSVSTLKIQRTERGDSAVYLCASSLSRGWEQYFGPGTRLTVT.

The chain recombines TRBV5-4 with TRBJ2-1; 11 bases fit TRBD1. Germline trimming cut 4 bases from V and 9 bases from J; bases unmatched to any gene: 9. The CDR3 loop spans 15 amino acids. CDR1 and CDR2 (germline): SGHNT, YYREEE (reference sequence). The CDR3 DNA sequence: TGTGCCAGCAGCCATGGACAGGGGGCGGGTGTTGAGCAGTTCTTC. Translating gives CASSHGQGAGVEQFF.

The sample holds a few counts of this clone. The chain has TRBV9 and TRBJ2-6, with 7 bases aligning to TRBD1. The germline CDR1 and CDR2 sequences are SGDLS and YYNGEE. The J segment lost 0 bases and the V segment lost 4 bases, leaving 10 bases of the junction unmatched. The CDR3 is 18 residues long. The CDR3 loop reads CASSPRDRLSSGANVLTF. For the CDR3, the DNA is TGTGCCAGCAGCCCCCGGGACAGACTCTCCTCTGGGGCCAACGTCCTGACTTTC.

The chain carries TRBV10-3 and TRBJ2-7; 7 bases line up with TRBD1. This CDR3 has 14 residues. Germline V gene sequence: CDR1 ENHRY, CDR2 SYGVKD. V lost 2 bases and J lost 5; bases outside the gene matches: 6. The CDR3 sequence: CAISEPDRDHEQYF. CDR3 DNA sequence: TGTGCCATCAGTGAGCCCGACAGGGACCACGAGCAGTACTTC.

CDR3 in amino acids: CSENREYGYTF. CDR3 sequence (DNA): TGCAGCGAAAACAGGGAGTATGGCTACACCTTC. The chain joins TRBV20-1 to TRBJ1-2; D perhaps matches TRBD1 (6 bases). Germline V lookup: CDR1 DFQATT, CDR2 SNEGSKA (reference sequence). The CDR3 spans 11 residues.

The chain links TRBV7-2 to TRBJ2-5; D is uncertain. Trimming took off 5 bases at V and 3 bases at J, with 10 bases between the two ends. In germline, CDR1 is SGHTA, CDR2 FQGNSA. The CDR3 length is 13 residues. DNA of the CDR3: TGTGCCAGCAGCCTTAGTGGGAAAGAGACCCAGTACTTC. It translates to CASSLSGKETQYF.